The source of this T cell receptor beta chain is a study of blood T cell repertoires in COVID-19. Study details: Some COVID-19 samples were acute and others convalescent; all came from the United States, Italy and Spain. Sources were T cells, B-cell-depleted T cells, or PBMCs; the material itself was cDNA or gDNA.

Per germline, CDR1 LGHNT and CDR2 FRNRAP. J gave up 4 bases and V 0 bases, and 13 bases lay outside the gene matches. The CDR3 is 19 residues long. Per the study methods: Reference gene primer amplification gave estimated nucleated cell counts. The method was immunoSEQ multiplex PCR; TCRdb's version includes in-frame clones alone and lacks a portion of them. Clone size and V and J calls were adopted from that table, with D and trimming inferred from the DNA. The data contain under 350,000 clones, approximately 83% of them singletons. The specimen sequenced was peripheral blood. This chain joins TRBV12-5 and TRBJ2-5, with 11 bases aligning to TRBD2. This TCR derives from a woman aged 70 to 79 with acute or convalescent COVID-19. CDR3 sequence: CASGLVLRSSGGAAETQYF. DNA of the CDR3: TGTGCTAGTGGTTTGGTACTTCGGAGTAGCGGGGGGGCAGCAGAGACCCAGTACTTC.